The 5 T cell receptor beta chains given below trace back to one sample, sequenced in a study of OX40 agonist ivuxolimab in advanced cancers. The method behind the library was the immunoSEQ multiplex PCR assay. As stored in TCRdb, this immuneACCESS dataset retains in-frame rearrangements with V and J assigned. A fraction of the clones does not appear; measured against another copy, unresolved V genes explain less than half of the discrepancy, and the remainder lacks a known reason. Present in this sample are 95,000 to 120,000 clones, approximately 90% of which were seen just once. The ten biggest clones cover 0.66% of the sample. The sample here was CD4+ or CD8+ T cells sorted from blood, taken in a trial of the OX40 agonist ivuxolimab. The receptor source for this set is an adult with an advanced solid tumor such as melanoma, head and neck, liver or kidney cancer.

The chain uses TRBV7-3 and TRBJ1-2, with a tentative D call TRBD1 (5 bases). This CDR3 is 13 amino acids long. V lost 5 bases and J lost 6, with 13 bases in between. CDR1 and CDR2 from the germline V gene are SGHTA and FQGTGA. The CDR3 sequence: CASSAQRGDGYTF. The DNA of the CDR3 is TGTGCCAGCAGCGCACAACGGGGGGATGGCTACACCTTC.

The chain combines TRBV10-3 with TRBJ1-1; D not resolved. The V end lost 3 bases, the J end lost 1 base, and 9 bases lay between the germline ends. The CDR3 totals 14 residues. Germline lookup yields CDR1 ENHRY and CDR2 SYGVKD. The CDR3 here is CAISERSGNTEAFF. DNA for the CDR3: TGTGCCATCAGTGAAAGGTCCGGGAACACTGAAGCTTTCTTT.

This clone was counted once. V gene TRBV18 combines with J gene TRBJ1-1; 7 nucleotides agree with TRBD1. The CDR3 loop spans 17 amino acids. Trimming took 3 bases from V and 7 from J; bases not matched to a gene: 17. The germline V gene encodes CDR1 KGHSH and CDR2 LQKENI. The CDR3 region has the DNA TGTGCCAGCTCACCCCGAGACAGGGTGAGTGGAGGGCTTGAAGCTTTCTTT. Protein: CASSPRDRVSGGLEAFF.

DNA for the CDR3: TGTGCCAGCAGCAAAAGAGGAGGGACCGACGGGGTGAACACTGAAGCTTTCTTT. It yields the protein CASSKRGGTDGVNTEAFF. V and J are TRBV21-1 and TRBJ1-1. TRBV21-1 is marked as a pseudogene. The CDR3 covers 18 residues.

This sequence joins TRBV6-5 and TRBJ1-1; D perhaps matches TRBD1 (6 bases). CDR1 is MNHEY and CDR2 is SVGAGI in the germline V gene. CDR3 length: 14 residues. V dropped 7 bases and J dropped 3 bases, with 15 bases sitting between them. The CDR3 region has the DNA TGTGCCAGCAATGCTGTGGGGACATACACTGAAGCTTTCTTT. Translated, it gives CASNAVGTYTEAFF.